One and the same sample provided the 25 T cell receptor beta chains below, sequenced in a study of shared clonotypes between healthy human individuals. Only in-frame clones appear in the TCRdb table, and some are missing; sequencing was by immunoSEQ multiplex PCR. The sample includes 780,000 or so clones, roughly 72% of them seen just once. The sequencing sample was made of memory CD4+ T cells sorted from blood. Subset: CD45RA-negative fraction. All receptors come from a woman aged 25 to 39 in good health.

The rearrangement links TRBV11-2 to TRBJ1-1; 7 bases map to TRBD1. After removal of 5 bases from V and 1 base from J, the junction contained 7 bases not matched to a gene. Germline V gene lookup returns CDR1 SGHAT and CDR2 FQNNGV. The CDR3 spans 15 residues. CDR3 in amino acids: CASSVRQGSNTEAFF. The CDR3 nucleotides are TGTGCCAGCAGCGTAAGACAGGGCTCGAACACTGAAGCTTTCTTT.

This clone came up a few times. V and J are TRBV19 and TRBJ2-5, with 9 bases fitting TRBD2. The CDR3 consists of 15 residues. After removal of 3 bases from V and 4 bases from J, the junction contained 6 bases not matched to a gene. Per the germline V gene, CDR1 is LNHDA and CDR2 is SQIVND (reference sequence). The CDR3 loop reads CASSMWLAGLETQYF. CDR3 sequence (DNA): TGTGCCAGTAGTATGTGGCTAGCGGGGCTAGAGACCCAGTACTTC.

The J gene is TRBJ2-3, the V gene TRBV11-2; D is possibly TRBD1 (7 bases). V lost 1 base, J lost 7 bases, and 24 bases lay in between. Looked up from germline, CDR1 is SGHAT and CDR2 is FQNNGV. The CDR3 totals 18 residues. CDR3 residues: CASSLVSRGRGEQYTQYF. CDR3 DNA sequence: TGTGCCAGCAGCTTAGTGTCTAGAGGCAGGGGGGAGCAATATACGCAGTATTTT.

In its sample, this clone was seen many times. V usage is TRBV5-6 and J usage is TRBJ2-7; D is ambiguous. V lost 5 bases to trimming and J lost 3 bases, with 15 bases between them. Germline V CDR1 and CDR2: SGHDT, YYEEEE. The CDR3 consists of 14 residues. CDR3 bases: TGTGCCAGCAGTCGAGGACGGAGTTTCTACGAGCAGTACTTC. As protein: CASSRGRSFYEQYF.

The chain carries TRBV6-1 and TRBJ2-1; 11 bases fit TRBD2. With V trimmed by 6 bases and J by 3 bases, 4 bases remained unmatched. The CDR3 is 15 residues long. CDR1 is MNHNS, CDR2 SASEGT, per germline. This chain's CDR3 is CASSAGLAGYNEQFF. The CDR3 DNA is TGTGCCAGCAGCGCTGGACTAGCGGGCTACAATGAGCAGTTCTTC.

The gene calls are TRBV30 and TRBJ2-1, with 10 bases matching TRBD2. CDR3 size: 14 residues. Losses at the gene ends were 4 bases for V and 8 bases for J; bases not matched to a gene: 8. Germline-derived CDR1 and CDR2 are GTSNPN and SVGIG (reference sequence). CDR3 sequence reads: CAWILAGAGHEQFF. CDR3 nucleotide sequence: TGTGCCTGGATCCTAGCGGGAGCTGGGCATGAGCAGTTCTTC.

DNA for the CDR3: TGTGCCTGGAGTTACCCGGGACGTACTGGAAACACCATATATTTT. Residues: CAWSYPGRTGNTIYF. This sequence joins TRBV30 and TRBJ1-3, with TRBD1 as a possible D gene (5 bases). The CDR3 runs 15 residues. The germline CDR1 and CDR2 sequences are GTSNPN and SVGIG (reference sequence). The V gene lost 2 bases and the J gene lost 2 bases, with 13 bases spanning the gap.

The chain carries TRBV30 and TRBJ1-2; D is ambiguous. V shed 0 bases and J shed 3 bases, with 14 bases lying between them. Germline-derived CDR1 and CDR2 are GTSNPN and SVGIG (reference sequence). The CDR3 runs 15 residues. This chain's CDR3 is CAWSVPAVGDYGYTF. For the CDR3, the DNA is TGTGCCTGGAGTGTACCGGCCGTGGGTGACTATGGCTACACCTTC.

CDR3 nucleotide sequence: TGTGCCAGCAGTTACTCGTCTCACGGCTACACCTTC. Translating gives CASSYSSHGYTF. The chain uses TRBV6-6 and TRBJ1-2, with D uncertain. The CDR3 length is 12 residues. Germline V gene lookup returns CDR1 MNHNY and CDR2 SVGAGI (reference sequence). V was shortened by 0 bases and J by 8 bases, with 7 bases between the two germline ends.

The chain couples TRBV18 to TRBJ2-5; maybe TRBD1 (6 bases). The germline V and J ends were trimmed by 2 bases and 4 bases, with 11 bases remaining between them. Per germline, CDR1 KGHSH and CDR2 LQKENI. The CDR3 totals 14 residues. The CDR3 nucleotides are TGTGCCAGCTCACCATCTCCAGGGGTAGAGACCCAGTACTTC. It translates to CASSPSPGVETQYF.

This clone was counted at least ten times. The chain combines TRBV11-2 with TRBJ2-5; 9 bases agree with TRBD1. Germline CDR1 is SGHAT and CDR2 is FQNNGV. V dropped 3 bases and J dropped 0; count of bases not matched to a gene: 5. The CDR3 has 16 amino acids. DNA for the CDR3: TGTGCCAGCAGCTTCTCCGGGACAGGGTACCAAGAGACCCAGTACTTC. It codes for CASSFSGTGYQETQYF.

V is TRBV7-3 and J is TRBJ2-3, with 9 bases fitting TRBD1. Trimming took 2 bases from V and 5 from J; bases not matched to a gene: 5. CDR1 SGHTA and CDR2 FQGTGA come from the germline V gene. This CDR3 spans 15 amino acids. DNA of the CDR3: TGTGCCAGCAGCTTACATGACAGGGGGATAGATACGCAGTATTTT. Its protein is CASSLHDRGIDTQYF.

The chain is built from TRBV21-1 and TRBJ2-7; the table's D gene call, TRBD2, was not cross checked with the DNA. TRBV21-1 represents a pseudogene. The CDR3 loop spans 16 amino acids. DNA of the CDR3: TGTGCCAGCAGCAAAGGCGAGGTGAACTCCCGGCACGAGCAGTACTTC. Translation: CASSKGEVNSRHEQYF.

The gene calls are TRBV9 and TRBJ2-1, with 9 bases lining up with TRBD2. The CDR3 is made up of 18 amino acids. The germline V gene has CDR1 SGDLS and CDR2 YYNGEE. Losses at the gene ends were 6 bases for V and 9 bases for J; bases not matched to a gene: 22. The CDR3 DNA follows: TGTGCCAGCAACACGGGGCTCGGTAGCGGGAGATCTCGGCGTGAGCAGTTCTTC. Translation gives CASNTGLGSGRSRREQFF.

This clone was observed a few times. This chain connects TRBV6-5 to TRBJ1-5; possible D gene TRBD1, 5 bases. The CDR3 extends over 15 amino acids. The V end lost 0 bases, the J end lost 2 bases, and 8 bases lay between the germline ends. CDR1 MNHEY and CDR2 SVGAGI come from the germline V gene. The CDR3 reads CASSYSQGGNQPQHF. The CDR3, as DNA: TGTGCCAGCAGTTACTCGCAGGGAGGCAATCAGCCCCAGCATTTT.

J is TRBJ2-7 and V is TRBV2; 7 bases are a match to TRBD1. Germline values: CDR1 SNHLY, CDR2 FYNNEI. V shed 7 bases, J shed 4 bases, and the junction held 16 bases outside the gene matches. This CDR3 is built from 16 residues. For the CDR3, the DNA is TGTGCCAGCACCCAAGGGGGCAGGCGCCTTGGGTACGAGCAGTACTTC. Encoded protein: CASTQGGRRLGYEQYF.

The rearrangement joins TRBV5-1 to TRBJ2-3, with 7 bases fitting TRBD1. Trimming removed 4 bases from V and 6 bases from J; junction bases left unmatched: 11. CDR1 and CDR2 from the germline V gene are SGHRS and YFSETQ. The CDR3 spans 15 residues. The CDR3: CASSPGDRDQDTQYF. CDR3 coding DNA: TGCGCCAGCAGCCCAGGAGACAGGGATCAGGATACGCAGTATTTT.

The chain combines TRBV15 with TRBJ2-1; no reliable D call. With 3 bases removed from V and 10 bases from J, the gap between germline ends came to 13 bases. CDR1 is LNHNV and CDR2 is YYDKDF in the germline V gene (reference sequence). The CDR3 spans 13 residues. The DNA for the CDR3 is TGTGCCACCAGCAGGGACGAAAGCCTGGAGCAGTTCTTC. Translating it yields CATSRDESLEQFF.

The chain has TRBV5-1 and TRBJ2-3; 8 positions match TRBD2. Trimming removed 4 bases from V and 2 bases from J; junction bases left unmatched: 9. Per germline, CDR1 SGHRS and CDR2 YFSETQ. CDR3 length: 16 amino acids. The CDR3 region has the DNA TGCGCCAGCAGCCTAACGACTAGCGCCTCCACAGATACGCAGTATTTT. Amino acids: CASSLTTSASTDTQYF.

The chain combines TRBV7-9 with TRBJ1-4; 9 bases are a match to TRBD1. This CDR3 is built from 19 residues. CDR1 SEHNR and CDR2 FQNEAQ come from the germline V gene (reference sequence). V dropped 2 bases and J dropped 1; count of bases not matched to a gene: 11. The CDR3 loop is CASSLRADRGLRTNEKLFF. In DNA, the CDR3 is TGTGCCAGCAGCTTACGCGCGGACAGGGGACTACGAACTAATGAAAAACTGTTTTTT. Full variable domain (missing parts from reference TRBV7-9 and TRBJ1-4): DTGVSQNPRHKITKRGQNVTFRCDPISEHNRLYWYRQTLGQGPEFLTYFQNEAQLEKSRLLSDRFSAERPKGSFSTLEIQRTEQGDSAMYLCASSLRADRGLRTNEKLFFGSGTQLSVL.

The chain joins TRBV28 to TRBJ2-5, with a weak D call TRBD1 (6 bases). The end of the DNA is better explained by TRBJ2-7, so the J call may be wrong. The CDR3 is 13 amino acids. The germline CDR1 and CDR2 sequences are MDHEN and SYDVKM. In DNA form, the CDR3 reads TGTGCCAGCAGTGGACAGTTCTCCTACGAGCAGTACTTC. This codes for CASSGQFSYEQYF.

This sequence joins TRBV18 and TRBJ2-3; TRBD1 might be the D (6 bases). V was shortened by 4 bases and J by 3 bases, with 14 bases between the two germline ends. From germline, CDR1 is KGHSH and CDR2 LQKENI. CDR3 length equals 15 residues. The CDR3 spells CASSRSRTETDTQYF. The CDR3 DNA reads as TGTGCCAGCTCACGCTCCCGGACAGAAACAGATACGCAGTATTTT.

This chain's CDR3 is CASSYNRGVYGYTF. The CDR3 DNA follows: TGTGCCAGCAGCTATAACAGGGGCGTCTATGGCTACACCTTC. The chain uses TRBV6-4 and TRBJ1-2; 7 bases line up with TRBD1. CDR3 length equals 14 residues. Trimming cost V 6 bases and J 4 bases; bases outside gene matches: 8. Germline CDR1 and CDR2: MRHNA and SNTAGT.

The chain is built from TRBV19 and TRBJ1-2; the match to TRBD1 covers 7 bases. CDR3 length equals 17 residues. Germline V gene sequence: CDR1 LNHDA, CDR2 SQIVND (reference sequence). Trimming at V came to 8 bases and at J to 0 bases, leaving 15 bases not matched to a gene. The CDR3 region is CASSTYLGDSANYGYTF. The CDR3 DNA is TGTGCCAGTTCTACCTATCTGGGGGACAGTGCTAACTATGGCTACACCTTC.

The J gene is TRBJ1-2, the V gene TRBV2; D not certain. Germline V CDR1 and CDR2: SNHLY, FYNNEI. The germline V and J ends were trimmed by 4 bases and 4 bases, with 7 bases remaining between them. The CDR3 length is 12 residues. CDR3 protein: CASSVSGYGYTF. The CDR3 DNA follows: TGTGCCAGCAGTGTCAGCGGCTATGGCTACACCTTC.